These 24 T cell receptor beta chains share one sample of origin, sequenced in a study of T cells in Graves' hyperthyroidism and ophthalmopathy. Amplification targeted TCR beta CDR3 regions from RNA transcripts. Carried out on the TCR CDR3, a first-round RT-PCR used the HTBI primer set. One entry per CDR3 protein, called by TCRdb with MiXCR from the multiplex PCR reads. The table has 89,000 or so distinct CDR3 sequences, approximately 39% seen once; the top ten hold 10% to 13%. Sequences were obtained from peripheral blood or thyroid tissue (not recorded which). Source of these receptors: a woman aged 25-40 years with Graves' hyperthyroidism.

In regard to this clonotype: A much larger clone sits a single nucleotide away, making a read error possible. The rearrangement joins TRBV29-1 to TRBJ1-2; TRBD1 matches at 10 bases. Germline values: CDR1 SQVTM, CDR2 ANQGSEA. This CDR3 is 13 amino acids long. V was pared by 7 bases and J by 4 bases, with 6 bases of the junction left unmatched. CDR3 loop: CSGGQGIGYGYTF. The DNA of the CDR3 is TGCAGCGGGGGACAGGGGATCGGCTATGGCTACACCTTC.

The chain joins TRBV7-3 to TRBJ2-5, with TRBD2 matching 8 bases. V was pared by 5 bases and J by 2 bases, with 10 bases of the junction left unmatched. This CDR3 comprises 16 residues. Per the germline V gene, CDR1 is SGHTA and CDR2 is FQGTGA. CDR3 sequence reads: CASSPQGGRRQETQYF. CDR3 DNA sequence: TGTGCCAGCAGCCCCCAAGGCGGGAGGAGGCAAGAGACCCAGTACTTC.

This clonotype was detected ten times or more. This chain uses TRBV7-6 with TRBJ1-1; no clear D. This CDR3 spans 14 amino acids. The germline V and J ends were trimmed by 2 bases and 0 bases, with 7 bases remaining between them. Germline CDR1 SGHVS, CDR2 FNYEAQ. CDR3 protein: CASSLTHMNTEAFF. The CDR3 nucleotides are TGTGCCAGCAGCTTAACACACATGAACACTGAAGCTTTCTTT. The full variable domain, rest sourced from reference TRBV7-6 and TRBJ1-1, is GAGVSQSPRYKVTKRGQDVALRCDPISGHVSLYWYRQALGQGPEFLTYFNYEAQQDKSGLPNDRFSAERPEGSISTLTIQRTEQRDSAMYRCASSLTHMNTEAFFGQGTRLTVV.

The chain couples TRBV20-1 to TRBJ1-2; 8 nucleotides line up with TRBD1. From germline, CDR1 is DFQATT and CDR2 SNEGSKA (reference sequence). V lost 6 bases to trimming and J lost 8 bases; unmatched junction nucleotides: 11. The CDR3 length is 13 residues. This CDR3 is CSAGSGGAGGYTF. CDR3 nucleotide sequence: TGCAGTGCGGGATCAGGGGGCGCAGGCGGCTACACCTTC.

The rearrangement joins TRBV19 to TRBJ1-1; 7 bases match TRBD1. Germline V gene sequence: CDR1 LNHDA, CDR2 SQIVND (reference sequence). The junction had 11 bases not matched to a gene; V was cut back by 6 bases and J by 1 base. This CDR3 is built from 16 residues. CDR3 sequence: CASSPFGQDANTEAFF. The CDR3 nucleotides read TGTGCCAGTAGCCCCTTTGGACAGGATGCGAACACTGAAGCTTTCTTT. Based on the CDR3 plus reference TRBV19 and TRBJ1-1, the full variable domain is DGGITQSPKYLFRKEGQNVTLSCEQNLNHDAMYWYRQDPGQGLRLIYYSQIVNDFQKGDIAEGYSVSREKKESFPLTVTSAQKNPTAFYLCASSPFGQDANTEAFFGQGTRLTVV.

The rearrangement links TRBV10-3 to TRBJ1-3; D is ambiguous. The CDR3 is 12 amino acids. Deletions cut 4 bases from V and 2 bases from J, with 3 bases between. The V gene's germline CDR1 is ENHRY and CDR2 SYGVKD. The CDR3 DNA is TGTGCCATCAGTGGAACTGGAAACACCATATATTTT. Translating gives CAISGTGNTIYF.

The sample holds one count of this clonotype. The chain joins TRBV2 to TRBJ2-1, with 8 nucleotides matching TRBD2. Germline values: CDR1 SNHLY, CDR2 FYNNEI. The CDR3 runs to 17 residues. Trimming cost V 3 bases and J 6 bases; bases outside gene matches: 13. DNA of the CDR3: TGTGCCAGCAGTGACCCCCTTAGCGGGGAAAGGGTCAATGAGCAGTTCTTC. Encoded protein: CASSDPLSGERVNEQFF.

There are many counts of this clonotype. The J gene is TRBJ2-7, the V gene TRBV5-1; no clear D gene. The CDR3 is made up of 15 amino acids. V dropped 4 bases and J dropped 7 bases, with 21 bases sitting between them. Germline-derived CDR1 and CDR2 are SGHRS and YFSETQ. CDR3 sequence reads: CASSPRLLSFSEQYF. The CDR3 bases are TGCGCCAGCAGCCCTCGCCTACTCTCCTTTAGTGAGCAGTACTTC.

This clonotype was seen repeatedly, ten times or more. The V gene is TRBV5-6, the J gene TRBJ2-5; no firm D call. The germline V and J ends were trimmed by 5 bases and 0 bases, with 11 bases remaining between them. This CDR3 comprises 14 residues. CDR1 is SGHDT, CDR2 YYEEEE, per germline. The CDR3: CASSPYFYQETQYF. CDR3 DNA: TGTGCCAGCAGTCCATACTTTTACCAAGAGACCCAGTACTTC.

As for this clonotype: A read error may explain this, as a much larger clone is one base away. The chain carries TRBV27 and TRBJ2-7; TRBD2 is a possible D gene (5 bases). This CDR3 comprises 15 residues. CDR1 and CDR2 from the germline V gene are MNHEY and SMNVEV (reference sequence). The CDR3 DNA follows: TGTGCCAGCAGTCGCCCCCCGGTAGGGAGCTACGGGCAGTACTTC. Its protein product is CASSRPPVGSYGQYF.

Regarding this clonotype: Possible read error: a much larger clone is one base away. This rearrangement joins TRBV7-9 to TRBJ2-7; TRBD2 is a possible D gene (7 bases). The germline V gene has CDR1 SEHNR and CDR2 FQNEAQ (reference sequence). The CDR3 extends over 16 amino acids. The CDR3 is CASSSPGEGGSYQQYF. For the CDR3, the DNA is TGTGCCAGCAGTTCACCCGGGGAGGGGGGGTCCTACCAGCAGTACTTC. The full variable domain, with the rest looked up from reference TRBV7-9 and TRBJ2-7, is DTGVSQNPRHKITKRGQNVTFRCDPISEHNRLYWYRQTLGQGPEFLTYFQNEAQLEKSRLLSDRFSAERPKGSFSTLEIQRTEQGDSAMYLCASSSPGEGGSYQQYFGPGTRLTVT.

About this clonotype: A much more abundant neighbour one base away suggests this may be a read error. The rearrangement uses TRBV9 and TRBJ1-2, with 7 bases matching TRBD1. This CDR3 is built from 12 residues. Germline V gives CDR1 SGDLS, CDR2 YYNGEE. The CDR3 DNA sequence: TGTGCCAGCAGTCCCGGGACAGCGGGCTGCACCTTC. Translated, it gives CASSPGTAGCTF. Variable domain in full (rest from reference TRBV9 and TRBJ1-2): DSGVTQTPKHLITATGQRVTLRCSPRSGDLSVYWYQQSLDQGLQFLIQYYNGEERAKGNILERFSAQQFPDLHSELNLSSLELGDSALYFCASSPGTAGCTFGSGTRLTVV.

As for this clonotype: Since no conserved phenylalanine or tryptophan closes the CDR3, a read error is the likely cause. The rearrangement joins TRBV2 to TRBJ1-5, with D possibly TRBD1 on 5 matching bases. CDR1 SNHLY and CDR2 FYNNEI come from the germline V gene. The CDR3 has 15 residues. The CDR3 region is CASGKQVDNYQPQHS. CDR3 DNA: TGTGCTAGCGGCAAACAGGTTGACAATTATCAGCCCCAGCATTCT.

This clonotype has ten or more counts. The chain carries TRBV5-1 and TRBJ2-7; D gene uncertain. With 6 bases removed from V and 3 bases from J, the gap between germline ends came to 16 bases. CDR1 is SGHRS, CDR2 YFSETQ, per germline. The CDR3 length is 14 residues. The CDR3 sequence: CASKDYASSYEQYF. In DNA, the CDR3 is TGCGCCAGCAAGGATTACGCTAGTAGCTACGAGCAGTACTTC.

This clonotype was observed many times. The rearrangement joins TRBV6-5 to TRBJ2-5; 10 bases line up with TRBD2. The ends lost 8 bases at V and 3 bases at J; junction bases unmatched: 6. This CDR3 contains 14 residues. Looked up from germline, CDR1 is MNHEY and CDR2 is SVGAGI. This CDR3 is CASASGLAEETQYF. CDR3 bases: TGTGCCAGCGCGAGCGGACTAGCGGAAGAGACCCAGTACTTC.

The chain has TRBV7-9 and TRBJ2-5; possible D gene TRBD1, 6 bases. Germline loops: CDR1 SEHNR, CDR2 FQNEAQ (reference sequence). V shed 4 bases and J shed 2 bases, with 14 bases lying between them. There are 15 residues in the CDR3. The DNA of the CDR3 is TGTGCCAGCAGCTCGGGACACCTCCCTCAAGAGACCCAGTACTTC. It translates to CASSSGHLPQETQYF.

Many counts were recorded for this clonotype. The chain carries TRBV20-1 and TRBJ2-7; D ambiguous. Trimming took off 3 bases at V and 3 bases at J, with 9 bases between the two ends. CDR1 is DFQATT and CDR2 is SNEGSKA in the germline V gene (reference sequence). CDR3 length: 12 residues. The CDR3 DNA reads TGCAGTGCTAGGAGCACAGTCTACGAGCAGTACTTC. Protein product: CSARSTVYEQYF.

This clonotype was counted many times. V is TRBV12-3 or TRBV12-4 and J is TRBJ2-5; D remains unclear. The V gene lost 6 bases and the J gene lost 5 bases, with 7 bases spanning the gap. CDR3 length equals 11 residues. This chain's CDR3 is CASRLGETQYF. The CDR3 region has the DNA TGTGCCAGCAGGCTGGGGGAGACCCAGTACTTC.

Concerning this clonotype itself: Since a much larger clone is just one base distant, this may be a read error. V usage is TRBV6-5 and J usage is TRBJ1-1; 9 bases match TRBD1. V shed 11 bases and J 9 bases; nucleotides not matched to a gene: 13. The CDR3 contains 13 residues. From germline, CDR1 is MNHEY and CDR2 SVGAGI. The CDR3: CAGCTGGGRQAFF. In DNA, the CDR3 is TGTGCCGGCTGTACAGGGGGCGGGAGGCAAGCTTTCTTT.

About this clonotype: Since a much larger clone is just one base distant, this may be a read error. The chain employs TRBV6-9 and TRBJ1-1; 7 nucleotides match TRBD1. Germline CDR1 and CDR2: MNHGY and SVAAGI. CDR3 length: 12 amino acids. The CDR3 protein is CASRTGATEASF. CDR3 bases: TGTGCCAGCAGAACAGGGGCCACTGAAGCTTCCTTT.

The sample holds many counts of this clonotype. The chain has TRBV7-2 and TRBJ1-5; tentatively, D is TRBD1 (6 bases). CDR1 is SGHTA, CDR2 FQGNSA, per germline. The CDR3 is made up of 13 amino acids. V was cut by 5 bases and J by 7 bases, with 12 bases left in between. The CDR3 protein is CASSPRGNQPQHF. The CDR3 DNA is TGTGCCAGCAGCCCTAGGGGGAACCAGCCCCAGCATTTT. The variable domain in full, completed from reference TRBV7-2 and TRBJ1-5, reads GAGVSQSPSNKVTEKGKDVELRCDPISGHTALYWYRQSLGQGLEFLIYFQGNSAPDKSGLPSDRFSAERTGGSVSTLTIQRTQQEDSAVYLCASSPRGNQPQHFGDGTRLSIL.

This clonotype was seen ten or more times. This CDR3 reads CASSLDSIGSPLHF. CDR3 in DNA: TGTGCCAGCAGCCTAGACAGTATTGGGTCACCCCTCCACTTT. The V and J genes are TRBV12-3 or TRBV12-4 and TRBJ1-6, with a weak D call TRBD1 (5 bases). This CDR3 is 14 amino acids long. Trimming stripped 6 bases from V and 10 bases from J, with 16 bases between.

The chain recombines TRBV15 with TRBJ1-1, with D unresolved. The CDR3 extends over 13 amino acids. V dropped 1 base and J dropped 2 bases, with 5 bases sitting between them. Germline V gene lookup returns CDR1 LNHNV and CDR2 YYDKDF (reference sequence). The CDR3 protein is CATSRVSNTEAFF. DNA of the CDR3: TGTGCCACCAGCAGAGTATCCAACACTGAAGCTTTCTTT.

The rearrangement links TRBV7-9 to TRBJ2-7, with TRBD1 as a possible D gene (6 bases). V was pared by 2 bases and J by 6 bases, with 11 bases between. The CDR3 length is 13 residues. The germline CDR1 and CDR2 sequences are SEHNR and FQNEAQ (reference sequence). CDR3: CASSLWGTREQYF. For the CDR3, the DNA is TGTGCCAGCAGCTTATGGGGGACACGCGAGCAGTACTTC.